The rows below give T cell receptor beta chains drawn from one sample of a study of technical replicates of blood from a few donors. TCRdb's copy holds only in-frame clones and misses some; the assay was immunoSEQ multiplex PCR. The sample includes about 53,000 clones, 86% of them seen just once. The sample was PBMCs. The receptors here all came from a human donor in good health. Some clones in this sample may be carry-over from other donors' samples. Each CDR3 is given with its conserved first and last residue. The order of the fields is CDR3 length, D gene, clone size, J gene, V gene, CDR3 protein, CDR3 DNA. A D gene is named only where the DNA matches it firmly. Clone size is stated in some rows and not others, as once, few, many or a class when expanded.

15 | TRBD1 | NA | TRBJ2-7 | TRBV7-3 | CASSLMGTGDGEQYF | TGTGCCAGCAGCTTAATGGGGACAGGTGACGGCGAGCAGTACTTC
14 | TRBD1 | NA | TRBJ1-2 | TRBV29-1 | CSVDLTGGNRGYTF | TGCAGCGTTGACCTGACAGGGGGGAATAGGGGCTACACCTTC
15 | TRBD1 | few | TRBJ1-6 | TRBV14 | CASSQSRGPGSPLHF | TGTGCCAGCAGCCAATCAAGGGGGCCTGGTTCACCCCTCCACTTT
11 | NA | NA | TRBJ2-7 | TRBV9 | CASSPGYEQYF | TGTGCCAGCAGCCCCGGTTACGAGCAGTACTTC
15 | TRBD2 | NA | TRBJ2-7 | TRBV5-1 | CASSSTSGRLDEQYF | TGCGCCAGCAGCTCGACTAGCGGGAGGTTGGACGAGCAGTACTTC
13 | NA | once | TRBJ1-2 | TRBV4-2 | CASSQGEGGGYTF | TGTGCCAGCAGCCAGGGAGAGGGCGGGGGCTACACCTTC
15 | TRBD1 | NA | TRBJ1-6 | TRBV27 | CASSSRTGENSPLHF | TGTGCCAGCAGTTCAAGGACAGGGGAGAATTCACCCCTCCACTTT
11 | NA | NA | TRBJ2-7 | TRBV10-3 | CAIRQGAEQYF | TGTGCCATCAGGCAGGGTGCCGAGCAGTACTTC
16 | NA | few | TRBJ1-5 | TRBV19 | CASSTPGDMSNQPQHF | TGTGCCAGTAGTACCCCTGGGGACATGAGCAATCAGCCCCAGCATTTT
15 | TRBD1 | NA | TRBJ1-4 | TRBV6-1 | CASSTSTGVAEKLFF | TGTGCCAGCAGTACGTCAACAGGGGTAGCAGAAAAACTGTTTTTT
14 | NA | NA | TRBJ1-2 | TRBV10-1 | CASPRGKGPGGYTF | TGCGCCAGCCCCCGGGGGAAGGGGCCTGGTGGCTACACCTTC
14 | TRBD1 | NA | TRBJ1-4 | TRBV7-2 | CASSADRGHEKLFF | TGTGCCAGCAGCGCTGACAGGGGGCATGAAAAACTGTTTTTT
13 | NA | once | TRBJ1-2 | TRBV7-9 | CASSYEDSRGYTF | TGTGCCAGCAGCTACGAGGACAGCAGGGGCTACACCTTC
17 | TRBD2 | NA | TRBJ2-1 | TRBV7-6 | CASSSLTLAGIYNEQFF | TGTGCCAGCAGCTCCCTGACACTAGCGGGGATCTACAATGAGCAGTTCTTC
15 | TRBD2 | NA | TRBJ2-1 | TRBV6-1 | CASTEAGGSYNEQFF | TGTGCCAGCACTGAAGCGGGAGGGTCCTACAATGAGCAGTTCTTC
14 | TRBD1 | NA | TRBJ2-7 | TRBV5-1 | CASSSDRVGREQYF | TGCGCCAGCAGCTCGGACAGGGTCGGACGCGAGCAGTACTTC
14 | NA | NA | TRBJ2-7 | TRBV7-6 | CASSLIGGENEQYF | TGTGCCAGCAGCTTAATCGGCGGGGAAAACGAGCAGTACTTC
14 | TRBD1 | NA | TRBJ1-1 | TRBV7-9 | CASSSENEGARAFF | TGTGCCAGCAGCTCCGAAAACGAGGGGGCGCGAGCTTTCTTT
13 | NA | NA | TRBJ2-4 | TRBV2 | CASSEGTGILQYF | TGTGCCAGCAGTGAAGGAACAGGAATTCTTCAGTACTTC
15 | TRBD2 | NA | TRBJ2-2 | TRBV11-3 | CASSVTSGGPGELFF | TGTGCCAGCAGCGTGACTAGCGGGGGGCCCGGGGAGCTGTTTTTT
12 | TRBD2 | NA | TRBJ2-7 | TRBV5-1 | CASSAGGAEQYF | TGCGCCAGCAGCGCCGGGGGGGCCGAGCAGTACTTC
15 | NA | few | TRBJ1-1 | TRBV9 | CASSATSSGATEAFF | TGTGCCAGCAGCGCCACGAGTTCAGGGGCCACTGAAGCTTTCTTT
15 | NA | NA | TRBJ1-5 | TRBV19 | CASMTQGNSNQPQHF | TGTGCCAGTATGACCCAGGGCAATAGCAATCAGCCCCAGCATTTT
16 | NA | NA | TRBJ1-2 | TRBV5-1 | CASSLAQTSGVEGYTF | TGCGCCAGCAGCTTGGCGCAGACTTCAGGGGTCGAAGGCTACACCTTC
14 | NA | once | TRBJ2-7 | TRBV9 | CASYGPGSPYEQYF | TGTGCCAGCTATGGGCCAGGGTCACCCTACGAGCAGTACTTC